The 11 T cell receptor beta chains below were found in one sample sequenced in a study of response to subunit inactivated influenza vaccine. Each CDR3 protein gets one entry after TCRdb re-called the RT-PCR reads with MiXCR. This sample has about 650,000 distinct CDR3 sequences, with about a sixth found just once. This specimen consisted of PBMCs from blood, obtained 11 to 12 days after vaccination. These receptors were collected from a man aged 45-65 years who received an inactivated influenza vaccine.

This clonotype was recorded a few times. The chain employs TRBV7-2 and TRBJ1-5, with 9 bases lining up with TRBD1. This CDR3 is built from 15 residues. V dropped 1 base and J dropped 7; count of bases not matched to a gene: 5. Per germline, CDR1 SGHTA and CDR2 FQGNSA. CDR3: CASSLGTGERQPQHF. CDR3 coding DNA: TGTGCCAGCAGCTTAGGGACAGGGGAACGACAGCCCCAGCATTTT.

The rearrangement joins TRBV28 to TRBJ1-2; D call uncertain. V lost 6 bases and J lost 7, with 9 bases in between. The CDR3 is made up of 11 amino acids. Germline CDR1 is MDHEN and CDR2 is SYDVKM. The CDR3 sequence is CASSRPPGYTF. The CDR3 DNA is TGTGCCAGCAGCAGACCCCCTGGCTACACCTTC.

This chain links TRBV9 with TRBJ2-5, with 9 bases aligning to TRBD1. J lost 3 bases, V lost 1 base, and 1 base had no gene match. The CDR3 is 14 residues long. The germline gives CDR1 SGDLS, CDR2 YYNGEE. In DNA, the CDR3 is TGTGCCAGCAGCGTAACAGGGGGCGAAGAGACCCAGTACTTC. This gives the protein CASSVTGGEETQYF.

This clonotype was detected only a few times. The chain has TRBV7-2 and TRBJ2-1, with 8 bases aligning to TRBD2. V lost 1 base and J lost 2; bases outside the gene matches: 4. CDR1 and CDR2 (germline): SGHTA, FQGNSA. The CDR3 contains 16 residues. Written as DNA, the CDR3 is TGTGCCAGCAGCTTAGTGATGCGGGGGGCCTACAATGAGCAGTTCTTC. This gives the protein CASSLVMRGAYNEQFF.

This clonotype was recorded only once. The chain uses TRBV12-3 or TRBV12-4 and TRBJ1-5; tentative D call: TRBD1 (6 bases). Trimming cost V 3 bases and J 10 bases, with 13 bases left between them. There are 13 residues in the CDR3. CDR3 in DNA: TGTGCCAGCAGTTTCTTGGCAGGGGACCCCCAGCATTTT. It is translated as CASSFLAGDPQHF.

At least ten counts were recorded for this clonotype. The chain is built from TRBV15 and TRBJ2-3; the D is unclear. The V gene's germline CDR1 is LNHNV and CDR2 YYDKDF (reference sequence). V was cut by 3 bases and J by 7 bases, with 8 bases left in between. CDR3 length: 12 amino acids. The DNA of the CDR3 is TGTGCCACCAGCAGGACAAGACATACGCAGTATTTT. Translated: CATSRTRHTQYF.

This chain links TRBV2 with TRBJ2-4; D remains ambiguous. The germline V and J ends were trimmed by 4 bases and 0 bases, with 4 bases remaining between them. CDR1 and CDR2 (germline): SNHLY, FYNNEI. CDR3 size: 13 residues. CDR3 amino acids: CASSAVAKNIQYF. CDR3 DNA: TGTGCCAGCAGTGCAGTAGCCAAAAACATTCAGTACTTC.

This clonotype was recorded many times. The chain employs TRBV10-3 and TRBJ2-1; 10 nucleotides align to TRBD1. V shed 7 bases, J shed 3 bases, and the junction held 3 bases outside the gene matches. The germline V gene has CDR1 ENHRY and CDR2 SYGVKD. The CDR3 has 14 residues. This CDR3 is CAIKGTGDYNEQFF. The CDR3 nucleotides read TGTGCCATCAAGGGGACAGGGGACTACAATGAGCAGTTCTTC.

The chain links TRBV14 to TRBJ2-2; D call uncertain. V lost 3 bases, J lost 1 base, and 12 bases lay in between. The CDR3 consists of 16 residues. CDR1 and CDR2 (germline): SGHDN, FVKESK. The DNA for the CDR3 is TGTGCCAGCAGCCACCCTGGCCATCAGAACACCGGGGAGCTGTTTTTT. It is translated as CASSHPGHQNTGELFF.

The chain links TRBV5-1 to TRBJ2-5, with a tentative D call TRBD1 (5 bases). From germline, CDR1 is SGHRS and CDR2 YFSETQ. This CDR3 has 16 amino acids. Trimming took off 4 bases at V and 1 base at J, with 17 bases between the two ends. The CDR3 DNA is TGCGCCAGCAGCCCGGACATTTCCCCTCCCCAAGAGACCCAGTACTTC. Its protein product is CASSPDISPPQETQYF.

This clonotype was observed a few times. This chain joins TRBV6-5 and TRBJ1-1; D is possibly TRBD1 (5 bases). The CDR3 loop spans 17 amino acids. Between the trimmed V and J ends, which lost 1 base and 2 bases, there was a span of 17 bases. Germline CDR1 reads MNHEY; CDR2 reads SVGAGI. CDR3 region: CASSYWRTRLPNTEAFF. As DNA, the CDR3 is TGTGCCAGCAGTTACTGGAGGACACGGCTCCCTAACACTGAAGCTTTCTTT.